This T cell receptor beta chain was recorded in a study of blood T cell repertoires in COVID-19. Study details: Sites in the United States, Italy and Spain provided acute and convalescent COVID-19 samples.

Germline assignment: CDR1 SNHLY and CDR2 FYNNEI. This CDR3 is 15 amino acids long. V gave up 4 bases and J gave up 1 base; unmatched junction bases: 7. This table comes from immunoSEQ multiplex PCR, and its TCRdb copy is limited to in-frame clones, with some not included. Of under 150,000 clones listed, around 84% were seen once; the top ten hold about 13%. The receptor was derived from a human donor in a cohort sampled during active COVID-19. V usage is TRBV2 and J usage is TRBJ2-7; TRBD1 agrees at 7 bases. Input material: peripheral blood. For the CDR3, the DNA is TGTGCCAGCAGTGTTGGCAGGGGGTCTTCCTACGAGCAGTACTTC. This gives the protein CASSVGRGSSYEQYF. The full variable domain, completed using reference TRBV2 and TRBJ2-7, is EPEVTQTPSHQVTQMGQEVILRCVPISNHLYFYWYRQILGQKVEFLVSFYNNEISEKSEIFDDQFSVERPDGSNFTLKIRSTKLEDSAMYFCASSVGRGSSYEQYFGPGTRLTVT.